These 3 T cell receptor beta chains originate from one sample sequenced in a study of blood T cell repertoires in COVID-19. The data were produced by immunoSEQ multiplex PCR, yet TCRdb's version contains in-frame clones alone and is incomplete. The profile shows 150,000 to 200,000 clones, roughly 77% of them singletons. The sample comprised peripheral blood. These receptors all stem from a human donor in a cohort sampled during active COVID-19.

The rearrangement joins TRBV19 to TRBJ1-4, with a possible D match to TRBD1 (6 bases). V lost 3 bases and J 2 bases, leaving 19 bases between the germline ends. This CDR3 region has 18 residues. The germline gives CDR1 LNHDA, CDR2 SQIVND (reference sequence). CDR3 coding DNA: TGTGCCAGTAGTATGGCCGGGGGGGCTGCTTTGACTAATGAAAAACTGTTTTTT. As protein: CASSMAGGAALTNEKLFF.

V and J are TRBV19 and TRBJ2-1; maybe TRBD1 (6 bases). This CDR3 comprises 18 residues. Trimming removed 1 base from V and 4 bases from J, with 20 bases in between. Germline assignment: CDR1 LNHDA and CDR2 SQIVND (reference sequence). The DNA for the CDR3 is TGTGCCAGTAGTATAGGAACGACAGGAGCCCTTTTTTACAATGAGCAGTTCTTC. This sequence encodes CASSIGTTGALFYNEQFF. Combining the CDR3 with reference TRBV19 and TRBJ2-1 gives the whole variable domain DGGITQSPKYLFRKEGQNVTLSCEQNLNHDAMYWYRQDPGQGLRLIYYSQIVNDFQKGDIAEGYSVSREKKESFPLTVTSAQKNPTAFYLCASSIGTTGALFYNEQFFGPGTRLTVL.

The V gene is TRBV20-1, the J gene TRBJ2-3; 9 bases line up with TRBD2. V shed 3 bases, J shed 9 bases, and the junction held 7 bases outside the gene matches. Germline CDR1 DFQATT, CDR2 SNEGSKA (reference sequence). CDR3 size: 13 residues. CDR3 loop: CSASSLAGYTQYF. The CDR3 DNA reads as TGCAGTGCTAGTAGTCTAGCGGGATACACGCAGTATTTT.